This T cell receptor (beta chain) comes out of a study of blood T cell repertoires in COVID-19. Study-wide background: Spain, Italy and the United States supplied samples that represented acute and convalescent COVID-19.

Per the germline V gene, CDR1 is SGHNT and CDR2 is YYREEE (reference sequence). Trimming shortened V by 0 bases and J by 7 bases, and 13 bases separated the two germline ends. The CDR3 totals 15 residues. Libraries were prepared by immunoSEQ multiplex PCR; TCRdb keeps only in-frame clonotypes and omits some of them. The sample includes around 81,000 clones, 88% of them seen just once. This TCR was recovered from a man aged 70-80 years with acute or convalescent COVID-19. The chain combines TRBV5-4 with TRBJ1-4; a weak D match, TRBD1 (5 bases). The sequenced sample consisted of peripheral blood. CDR3 sequence reads: CASSLAGVGGEKLFF. In DNA form, the CDR3 reads TGTGCCAGCAGCTTGGCGGGGGTGGGAGGTGAAAAACTGTTTTTT.